The source of this T cell receptor beta chain is a study of vaccination effects on CD4 cells after COVID-19. Study-wide results and caveats: At late timepoints after vaccination, vaccine- and infection-induced clones shrank markedly.

Concerning this clone itself: Its target is not known.

The junction had 13 bases not matched to a gene; V was cut back by 0 bases and J by 12 bases. The CDR3 extends over 15 amino acids. Per the germline V gene, CDR1 is SGHNT and CDR2 is YYREEE (reference sequence). TCRdb's copy holds only in-frame clones and misses some; the assay was immunoSEQ multiplex PCR. The repertoire consists of 45,000 to 70,000 clones, with 76% occurring once and the leading ten covering over 5%. Pools of viral peptides were used by the ViraFEST assay to expand antigen-specific CD4+ T cells ahead of sequencing. Following 10 days of culture, CD4+ T cells were isolated. A PCR test confirmed that the person had SARS-CoV-2 infection between March and December 2020.

The TCR was taken from a human donor who had a prior SARS-CoV-2 infection. This specimen consisted of CD4+ T cells from PBMCs cultured with HIV peptides, obtained before COVID-19 vaccination. Specified subset: HIV-1 Nef peptide pool negative control/reference culture. J is TRBJ2-3 and V is TRBV5-4; 7 bases are shared with TRBD2. The CDR3: CASSLGLGGRGVQYF. CDR3 bases: TGTGCCAGCAGCTTGGGCCTGGGGGGTCGGGGGGTTCAGTATTTT.